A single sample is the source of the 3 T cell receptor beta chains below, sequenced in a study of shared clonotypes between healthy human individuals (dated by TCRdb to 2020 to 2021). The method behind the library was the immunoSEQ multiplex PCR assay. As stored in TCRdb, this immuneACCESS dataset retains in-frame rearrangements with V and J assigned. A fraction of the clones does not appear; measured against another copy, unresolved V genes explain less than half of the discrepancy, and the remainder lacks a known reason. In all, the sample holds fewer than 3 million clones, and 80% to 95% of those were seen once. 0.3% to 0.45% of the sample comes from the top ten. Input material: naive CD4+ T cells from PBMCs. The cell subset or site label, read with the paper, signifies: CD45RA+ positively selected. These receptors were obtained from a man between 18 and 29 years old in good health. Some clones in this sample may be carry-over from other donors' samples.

The CDR3 protein is CASSLLGPQGVYTQYF. CDR3 nucleotides: TGTGCCAGCAGTTTATTGGGCCCCCAGGGGGTATATACGCAGTATTTT. The V and J genes are TRBV28 and TRBJ2-3; 7 bases line up with TRBD1. CDR1 and CDR2 from the germline V gene are MDHEN and SYDVKM. The CDR3 runs 16 residues. With 1 base clipped from V and 7 bases from J, the junction kept 11 bases outside the gene matches.

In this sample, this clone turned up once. In nucleotides, the CDR3 is TGTGCCAGCAGTTCGGGACAGGGATTTGCCTATGGCTACACCTTC. Residues: CASSSGQGFAYGYTF. The chain carries TRBV28 and TRBJ1-2; 9 bases are a match to TRBD1. CDR1 is MDHEN and CDR2 is SYDVKM in the germline V gene. J lost 4 bases, V lost 4 bases, and 7 bases had no gene match. The CDR3 loop spans 15 amino acids.

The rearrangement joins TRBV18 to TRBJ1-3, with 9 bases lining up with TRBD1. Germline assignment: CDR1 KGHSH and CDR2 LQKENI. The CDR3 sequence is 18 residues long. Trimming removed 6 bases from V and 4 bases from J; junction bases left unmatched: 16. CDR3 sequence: CASSRRGQGNVGGNTIYF. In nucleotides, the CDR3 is TGTGCCAGCTCGCGACGGGGACAGGGAAATGTCGGGGGAAACACCATATATTTT.